The subject of this entry is one TCR beta chain. Its antigen is still unknown. The data originate from a study of blood T cells in healthy people across ages. As for the study in general: About one barcoded TCR beta cDNA was captured per two T cells. Study findings and constraints: More naive CD4+ cells and higher diversity marked long-lived donors relative to aged donors. Possibly confounding the expanded clonotype changes was the fact that donor CMV status was unknown.

The germline CDR1 and CDR2 sequences are SSHAT and FNYEAQ (reference sequence). V was pared by 5 bases and J by 0 bases, with 11 bases between. The CDR3 extends over 15 amino acids. A second PCR, run for about 7 to 12 cycles, used a sample-barcoded 5' primer plus a J-beta primer mix. Each of the samples gave a minimum of 3 million paired-end reads that contained CDR3. TCRdb called the 5' RACE reads again in MiXCR, with one record for every CDR3 protein. The table lists some 1 million distinct CDR3 sequences, under 45% of them singletons. The chain carries TRBV7-7 and TRBJ2-1; D remains ambiguous. The sequenced sample consisted of blood. The receptor's source is a woman in her sixties or seventies in good health. CDR3 coding DNA: TGTGCCAGCAGCGTGGGGATCGACTCCTACAATGAGCAGTTCTTC. Amino acid sequence: CASSVGIDSYNEQFF. The whole variable domain, remainder taken from reference TRBV7-7 and TRBJ2-1, is GAGVSQSPRYKVTKRGQDVTLRCDPISSHATLYWYQQALGQGPEFLTYFNYEAQPDKSGLPSDRFSAERPEGSISTLTIQRTEQRDSAMYRCASSVGIDSYNEQFFGPGTRLTVL.